The source of this T cell receptor beta chain is a study of blood T cell repertoires in COVID-19. Study-level information: COVID-19 samples collected from the United States, Italy and Spain covered acute and convalescent phases. T cells, B-cell-depleted T cells, or PBMCs provided the cDNA or gDNA that served as material.

V lost 6 bases and J lost 8, with 17 bases in between. Germline CDR1 is MDHEN and CDR2 is SYDVKM. The CDR3 length is 14 residues. As originally analysed: Amplifying reference gene primers gave estimates of nucleated cell counts. Only in-frame clones appear in the TCRdb table, and some are missing; sequencing was by immunoSEQ multiplex PCR. V and J calls and clone size are as listed in that table; D and trimming were resolved from the DNA. The sample has roughly 300,000 clones, about 82% seen once. The sequence was collected from a woman aged 50 to 65 with acute or convalescent COVID-19. The gene calls are TRBV28 and TRBJ2-1; D is uncertain. The sample comprised peripheral blood. CDR3 sequence reads: CASSSRQGSDEQFF. The CDR3 coding sequence is TGTGCCAGCAGCTCCCGACAAGGTTCGGATGAGCAGTTCTTC.